Listed below are T cell receptor beta chains from one sample, sequenced in a study of OX40 agonist ivuxolimab in advanced cancers. Measured with immunoSEQ multiplex PCR; TCRdb has only the in-frame clones, and not every one. Altogether more than 55,000 clones are present, 89% being singletons, with the ten largest covering roughly 11%. Sequencing used CD4+ or CD8+ T cells sorted from blood, obtained in a trial of the OX40 agonist ivuxolimab. Receptors were obtained from an adult with an advanced solid tumor such as melanoma, head and neck, liver or kidney cancer. CDR3s include the opening cysteine and the closing phenylalanine or tryptophan. The D gene is left open where the match is weak. Clone size is shown for a subset of rows, as once, few, many or a class of expanded clone.

size,V,J,D,CDR3,DNA
-,TRBV10-2,TRBJ2-5,TRBD2,CASGLAGFQETQYF,TGCGCCAGTGGACTAGCGGGATTTCAAGAGACCCAGTACTTC
-,TRBV5-1,TRBJ2-5,-,CASSLDQETQYF,TGCGCCAGCAGCTTGGATCAAGAGACCCAGTACTTC
-,TRBV5-4,TRBJ2-1,-,CASSQVSIPSYNEQFF,TGTGCCAGCAGCCAAGTTTCCATCCCTTCCTACAATGAGCAGTTCTTC
-,TRBV5-1,TRBJ1-4,-,CASKPSVRGYNEKLFF,TGCGCCAGCAAACCTAGCGTGAGGGGATATAATGAAAAACTGTTTTTT
-,TRBV28,TRBJ1-4,-,CASSLFGDGLFF,TGTGCCAGCAGTTTATTTGGGGACGGACTGTTTTTT
once,TRBV5-1,TRBJ2-7,-,CASSLGVGVYEQYF,TGCGCCAGCAGCTTGGGGGTAGGGGTCTACGAGCAGTACTTC
-,TRBV7-9,TRBJ2-3,-,CASSPPGLSTDTQYF,TGTGCCAGCAGCCCCCCGGGACTGAGCACAGATACGCAGTATTTT
-,TRBV7-9,TRBJ1-4,TRBD1,CASSPGTGAREKLFF,TGTGCCAGCAGTCCCGGGACAGGGGCGAGGGAAAAACTGTTTTTT
-,TRBV7-2,TRBJ2-2,-,CASSWTGNTGELFF,TGTGCCAGCAGCTGGACGGGGAACACCGGGGAGCTGTTTTTT
-,TRBV6-1,TRBJ2-7,TRBD1,CASSEMGQGIGEQYF,TGTGCCAGCAGTGAAATGGGACAGGGGATCGGCGAGCAGTACTTC